This T cell receptor beta chain was profiled in a study of T cells in localized non-small cell lung cancer. Profiling relied on immunoSEQ multiplex PCR, and the TCRdb table lists in-frame clones only, not all of them. The sample lists tens of thousands of clones, about nine tenths seen once, with over 5.5% in the top ten. Comment on this clone: Its target is unknown.

Broader study findings: Clonality peaked in uninvolved adjacent lung rather than tumor. Higher blood T cell density tracked longer overall survival. Heterogeneity remains possible because sequencing was limited to only one tumor region. When the top 100 tumor clones were examined, a median about 60 of them also appeared in the adjacent lung, which was paired and uninvolved.

Germline loops: CDR1 MNHNS, CDR2 SASEGT. This CDR3 contains 13 residues. V dropped 8 bases and J dropped 3 bases, with 13 bases sitting between them. The receptor's source is a male donor aged 60 or over with stage II lung adenocarcinoma. The chain joins TRBV6-1 to TRBJ2-5, with D unresolved. The input for sequencing was peripheral blood mononuclear cells, taken before any cancer treatment. CDR3: CASRKGNKETQYF. The DNA of the CDR3 is TGTGCCAGCCGTAAAGGGAACAAAGAGACCCAGTACTTC.